This T cell receptor (beta chain) was recorded in a study of blood T cell repertoires in COVID-19. Across the whole study: Samples representing acute and convalescent COVID-19 were sourced from the United States, Italy and Spain. The analysed material was cDNA or gDNA that came from T cells, B-cell-depleted T cells, or PBMCs.

The V gene lost 7 bases and the J gene lost 0 bases, with 10 bases spanning the gap. Germline V lookup: CDR1 SQVTM, CDR2 ANQGSEA. The CDR3 consists of 13 residues. Original processing notes: Quantification of nucleated cells was approximated via reference gene primer amplification. The protocol was immunoSEQ multiplex PCR, while the TCRdb copy is restricted to in-frame clones and leaves out a portion. D and trimming come from the DNA, and the V and J calls and clone size come from that table. Seen here are approximately 250,000 clones, roughly 84% observed once, and the top ten hold 0.98%. This TCR came from a man aged 35 to 55 with acute or convalescent COVID-19. The V and J genes are TRBV29-1 and TRBJ1-3; D is ambiguous. The sequencing input was peripheral blood. CDR3 in DNA: TGCAGCGCGAGAGATAGCTCTGGAAACACCATATATTTT. It encodes CSARDSSGNTIYF.